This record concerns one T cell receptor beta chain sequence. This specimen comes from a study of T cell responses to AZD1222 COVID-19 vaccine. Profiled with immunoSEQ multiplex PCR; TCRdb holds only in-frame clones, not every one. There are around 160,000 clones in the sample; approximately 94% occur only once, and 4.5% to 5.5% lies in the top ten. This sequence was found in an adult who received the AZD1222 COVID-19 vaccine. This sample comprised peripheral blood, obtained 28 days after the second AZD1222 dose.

CDR3 DNA sequence: TGTGCCAGCAGCGTGTACGACACTACCAACACTGAAGCTTTCTTT. Encoded protein: CASSVYDTTNTEAFF. The rearrangement links TRBV9 to TRBJ1-1; D is uncertain. This CDR3 has 15 residues. Trimming left V 2 bases short and J 2 bases short, with 13 bases between. Germline values: CDR1 SGDLS, CDR2 YYNGEE. The full variable domain, in which reference TRBV9 and TRBJ1-1 provide the parts outside the CDR3, is DSGVTQTPKHLITATGQRVTLRCSPRSGDLSVYWYQQSLDQGLQFLIQYYNGEERAKGNILERFSAQQFPDLHSELNLSSLELGDSALYFCASSVYDTTNTEAFFGQGTRLTVV.